Listed here are 9 T cell receptor beta chains from one sample, sequenced in a study of T cell responses to AZD1222 COVID-19 vaccine (dated by TCRdb to 2020 to 2022). According to the study, the label for this sample's time point signals: about 28 days (+/-7) after the second vaccine dose. Receptor libraries were prepared by the immunoSEQ multiplex PCR assay. What TCRdb holds here is the immuneACCESS table cut down to in-frame rearrangements. Part of the clones is not present; checked against another copy, under half of the missing clones reflect an unresolved V gene, and the others are unexplained. The sample contains approximately 110,000 clones, 89% of them found a single time. The ten largest clones add up to approximately 40% of the sample. The input for sequencing was peripheral blood, taken 28 days after the second AZD1222 dose. These receptors were collected from an adult who received the AZD1222 COVID-19 vaccine.

The rearrangement joins TRBV14 to TRBJ2-3; TRBD2 agrees at 7 bases. Per germline, CDR1 SGHDN and CDR2 FVKESK. The V and J ends lost 1 base and 4 bases, in that order; junction bases with no gene match: 5. CDR3 size: 15 residues. CDR3 amino acids: CASSQGLAGSDTQYF. The CDR3 DNA reads TGTGCCAGCAGCCAAGGACTAGCTGGATCAGATACGCAGTATTTT.

In this sample, this clone turned up once. V usage is TRBV2 and J usage is TRBJ1-3, with D perhaps matching TRBD1 (6 bases). Trimming took 8 bases from V and 0 from J, leaving 14 bases between them. The CDR3 loop spans 15 amino acids. CDR1 is SNHLY and CDR2 is FYNNEI in the germline V gene. CDR3 bases: TGTGCCAGCGGGATACAGGGACTCTCTGGAAACACCATATATTTT. Translated: CASGIQGLSGNTIYF.

The V and J genes are TRBV27 and TRBJ2-2; possibly TRBD1 or TRBD2 for D (5 bases each). V was pared by 1 base and J by 5 bases, with 14 bases between. The CDR3 runs to 16 residues. Germline-derived CDR1 and CDR2 are MNHEY and SMNVEV (reference sequence). CDR3 loop: CASSLFPSRTTGELFF. In DNA, the CDR3 is TGTGCCAGCAGTTTATTTCCTAGCCGGACAACCGGGGAGCTGTTTTTT.

The chain is built from TRBV19 and TRBJ2-3; the D is unclear. CDR3 length: 13 residues. The germline CDR1 and CDR2 sequences are LNHDA and SQIVND (reference sequence). Trimming shortened V by 9 bases and J by 2 bases, and 12 bases separated the two germline ends. The chain's CDR3 is CASRPATTDTQYF. CDR3 nucleotides: TGTGCCAGCAGACCAGCTACCACAGATACGCAGTATTTT.

J is TRBJ2-7 and V is TRBV2, with D uncertain. The CDR3 length is 14 residues. V was cut by 3 bases and J by 4 bases, with 13 bases left in between. Germline lookup yields CDR1 SNHLY and CDR2 FYNNEI. CDR3 region: CASSDWAGSYEQYF. CDR3 bases: TGTGCCAGCAGTGATTGGGCCGGTTCGTACGAGCAGTACTTC. Full variable domain (outside the CDR3, taken from reference TRBV2 and TRBJ2-7): EPEVTQTPSHQVTQMGQEVILRCVPISNHLYFYWYRQILGQKVEFLVSFYNNEISEKSEIFDDQFSVERPDGSNFTLKIRSTKLEDSAMYFCASSDWAGSYEQYFGPGTRLTVT.

The chain is built from TRBV7-9 and TRBJ2-6; TRBD1 is a possible D gene (6 bases). CDR1 and CDR2 from the germline V gene are SEHNR and FQNEAQ (reference sequence). CDR3 length equals 16 residues. Trimming cost V 6 bases and J 0 bases, with 12 bases left between them. Here the CDR3 DNA reads TGTGCCAGCAGTCTCGACAGGTCCTCTGGGGCCAACGTCCTGACTTTC. It yields the protein CASSLDRSSGANVLTF.

This chain joins TRBV12-3 or TRBV12-4 and TRBJ2-7; D remains ambiguous. CDR3 length: 13 residues. V lost 3 bases and J lost 2, with 8 bases in between. CDR3 coding DNA: TGTGCCAGCAGTTTGAACGTCGCCTACGAGCAGTACTTC. As protein: CASSLNVAYEQYF.

The rearrangement joins TRBV6-5 to TRBJ1-1; tentative D call: TRBD1 (6 bases). V lost 2 bases and J lost 7, with 8 bases in between. Germline CDR1 reads MNHEY; CDR2 reads SVGAGI. The CDR3 contains 12 residues. The CDR3 DNA follows: TGTGCCAGCAGTTACCTGACAGGTGAAGCTTTCTTT. Protein product: CASSYLTGEAFF.

The chain recombines TRBV5-4 with TRBJ2-5; 8 bases align to TRBD1. Germline values: CDR1 SGHNT, CDR2 YYREEE (reference sequence). The V and J ends lost 1 base and 4 bases, in that order; junction bases with no gene match: 9. This CDR3 is built from 16 residues. The CDR3 is CASSLLQGASAETQYF. The DNA for the CDR3 is TGTGCCAGCAGCTTGCTTCAGGGGGCGTCGGCAGAGACCCAGTACTTC.